Sequencing of this T cell receptor beta chain was carried out in a study of OX40 agonist ivuxolimab in advanced cancers. Overall study context: It was ivuxolimab, an agonistic anti-OX40 (CD134) antibody, that patients were treated with. Enrollees could have had prior anti-PD-1, anti-PD-L1 or anti-CTLA-4 therapy, which about 40% had received. While on treatment, patients had intravenous ivuxolimab at 0.01 to 10 mg/kg every 2 weeks.

From germline, CDR1 is SGHTA and CDR2 FQGNSA. There are 16 residues in the CDR3. J gave up 8 bases and V 5 bases, and 6 bases lay outside the gene matches. Turning to this clone: Its antigen is not known.

Regarding the study as a whole: The authors also found low normalized T-cell clonal expansion in some nonresponders.

TCRdb's copy holds only in-frame clones and misses some; the assay was immunoSEQ multiplex PCR. The table records more than 80,000 clones, roughly nine tenths of them present only once. The source material was CD4+ or CD8+ T cells sorted from blood, sampled in a trial of the OX40 agonist ivuxolimab. This chain uses TRBV7-2 with TRBJ2-1; TRBD2 matches at 16 bases. The receptor was isolated from an adult with an advanced solid tumor such as melanoma, head and neck, liver or kidney cancer. The chain's CDR3 is CASSPPGLAGGDEQFF. The CDR3 DNA is TGTGCCAGCAGCCCACCGGGACTAGCGGGAGGGGATGAGCAGTTCTTC.